This T cell receptor (beta chain) was sequenced for a study of OX40 agonist ivuxolimab in advanced cancers. Study context: Patients were dosed with the agonistic anti-OX40 (CD134) antibody ivuxolimab. The study gave patients intravenous ivuxolimab at 0.01 to 10 mg/kg every 2 weeks. Patients were over 65% male with ages roughly 23 to 79, mean around 58.

TCRdb's copy holds only in-frame clones and misses some; the assay was immunoSEQ multiplex PCR. The data hold more than 80,000 clones, with 90% to 95% observed a single time. CDR3 length: 14 amino acids. The sample here was CD4+ or CD8+ T cells sorted from blood, taken in a trial of the OX40 agonist ivuxolimab. The chain has TRBV21-1 and TRBJ2-2; the D segment call TRBD1 is taken from the table without a DNA check. TRBV21-1 corresponds to a pseudogene. This receptor was taken from an adult with an advanced solid tumor such as melanoma, head and neck, liver or kidney cancer. The CDR3: CAINDRLNTGELFF. The DNA for the CDR3 is TGTGCCATTAACGACAGGTTGAACACCGGGGAGCTGTTTTTT.